This TCR beta chain was identified in a study of blood T cell repertoires in COVID-19 (dated by TCRdb to the early 2020s). At the level of the whole study: Samples from collaborators originated in the United States, Italy and Spain and spanned both the acute and convalescent phases of COVID-19. The material from the prospective study consisted of cDNA or gDNA derived from T cells, B-cell-depleted T cells, or PBMCs. Deeply sampled blood TCRbeta repertoires from subjects exposed to, actively infected with, or recovered from COVID-19 were included in the dataset. The repertoires were released in a freely available public database intended as a resource for research on the immune response to SARS-CoV-2. The samples were drawn from two sources: the first 160 participants of the ongoing ImmuneRACE study, and fewer than 1,500 subjects contributed by 6 global collaborators. Nearly every sample came with metadata listing a de-identified subject ID, COVID-19 status, age in years and sex. HLA class I and class II types, where available, came from metadata supplied by the sample provider rather than from assay-based typing. The investigation overall reported the following: How much clinical and demographic metadata was included differed by source and by participant, and the metadata was provided uncurated.

The immunoSEQ Assay, a bias-controlled multiplex PCR, was used to amplify TCRbeta CDR3 regions from genomic DNA. For the original study's pipeline: The number of nucleated cells in each sample was estimated by amplification of reference gene primers within the assay. To quantify the absolute abundance of each unique TCRbeta CDR3 rearrangement, sequence reads were collapsed and filtered. For each sample, productive Simpson clonality was calculated by taking the square root of Simpson's diversity index across productive rearrangements. TCRdb's version of the immuneACCESS table is confined to in-frame rearrangements and falls short of the full clone set. An unresolved V gene accounts for under half of the shortfall where checked; the remainder is of unknown origin. D and trimming come from the DNA, and the V and J calls and clone size come from that table. The sample table records 350,000 to 450,000 clones; about 87% of these occur just once. The ten biggest clones cover under 3% of the sample.

As encoded in the germline V gene, CDR1 is SGDLS while CDR2 is YYNGEE. V loses 4 bases at its end and J loses 1 base; junction bases beyond the gene matches: 9. Reading from cysteine to phenylalanine, the CDR3 counts 17 amino acids. Kept here is only the CDR3 DNA, which spans 51 bases and is read in frame from base 1. In the case of this clone: There is no known antigen for this receptor. Per-nucleotide qualities are absent, and no much larger clonotype sits a single base away.

One collaborating source in Seattle enrolled patients while the patients were actively infected and followed the patients over time throughout the course of disease. The collaborating institutions used their own protocols to collect whole blood in K2EDTA tubes. For TCRbeta analysis, collaborators shipped samples in one of three forms: frozen whole blood, isolated PBMCs, or DNA extracted from either of those sample types. This TCR was sampled from a woman aged 60 to 75 with COVID-19, enrolled during active disease. Here the chain combines TRBV9 and TRBJ2-3; TRBD2 aligns with 10 central bases. The specimen was peripheral blood. The sequence in DNA is TGTGCCAGCAGCCCCCGGACTAGCGGTTATCGCACAGATACGCAGTATTTT. Translated, this gives CASSPRTSGYRTDTQYF.